Presented here are 3 T cell receptor beta chains from one specimen sequenced in a study of T cells of healthy individuals. A single record per CDR3 protein comes from TCRdb applying MiXCR to the 5' RACE reads. The table includes some 85,000 distinct CDR3 sequences, approximately 4.8% detected once. The receptors here all came from a female donor in good health.

The sample holds a few counts of this clonotype. The chain carries TRBV7-2 and TRBJ2-5; weak D call: TRBD2 (6 bases). CDR3 length equals 16 residues. Trimming left V 2 bases short and J 1 base short, with 14 bases between. Germline CDR1 reads SGHTA; CDR2 reads FQGNSA. This CDR3 is CASSLSSIGGQETQYF. CDR3 DNA: TGTGCCAGCAGCTTAAGTTCTATCGGGGGCCAAGAGACCCAGTACTTC.

This clonotype was counted ten times or more. The chain employs TRBV20-1 and TRBJ2-1; TRBD2 matches at 12 bases. The CDR3 consists of 15 residues. Unmatched junction bases numbered 5, after V lost 5 bases and J lost 3 bases. The germline V gene has CDR1 DFQATT and CDR2 SNEGSKA (reference sequence). The CDR3 reads CSASGTSGFYNEQFF. DNA of the CDR3: TGCAGTGCTTCCGGGACTAGCGGGTTCTACAATGAGCAGTTCTTC.

Only a few counts were recorded for this clonotype. This chain joins TRBV5-5 and TRBJ2-3; tentative D call: TRBD2 (6 bases). Germline V gives CDR1 SGHKS, CDR2 YYEKEE (reference sequence). V was trimmed by 0 bases and J by 4 bases, leaving 15 bases between them. The CDR3 covers 16 residues. This CDR3 reads CASSLEPNPSADTQYF. CDR3 nucleotides: TGTGCCAGCAGCTTGGAGCCCAACCCTAGCGCAGATACGCAGTATTTT.